This TCR beta chain was sequenced for a study of identical twins. TCRdb passed the 5' RACE reads through MiXCR, listing each CDR3 protein once. Counted here are fewer than 900,000 distinct CDR3 sequences, 18% occurring once; the ten biggest clones make up 13%. This clonotype was found a few times. The sample was also reused in another study, on T cells expressing NK-cell markers.

This TCR came from a woman under 30 in good health. The sequencing sample was made of PBMCs.

CDR3 amino acids: CASSLNQGVEAFF. CDR3 nucleotide sequence: TGTGCCAGCAGCTTAAATCAGGGCGTAGAAGCTTTCTTT. V gene TRBV7-2 combines with J gene TRBJ1-1, with a tentative D call TRBD1 (5 bases). The V and J ends lost 2 bases and 8 bases respectively, with 12 bases between them. Germline assignment: CDR1 SGHTA and CDR2 FQGNSA. This CDR3 spans 13 amino acids.